This paragraph reports one T cell receptor beta chain. Here immunoSEQ multiplex PCR was the method, and the copy in TCRdb shows in-frame clones only, minus some. The repertoire holds 83,000 or so clones, with about 88% as singletons. The CDR3 spans 16 residues. The V and J ends lost 4 bases and 3 bases respectively, with 18 bases between them. Germline loops: CDR1 KGHSH, CDR2 LQKENI. This specimen comes from a study of blood T cell repertoires in COVID-19. The clonotype originates from a man older than 75 with active or convalescent COVID-19. Input material: peripheral blood. The genes are TRBV18 and TRBJ1-2; D unresolved. Here the CDR3 reads CASSQILASSDYGYTF. The CDR3 DNA follows: TGTGCCAGCTCACAAATATTAGCGTCCAGCGACTATGGCTACACCTTC.